This T cell receptor (beta chain) derives from a study of naive and memory T cell subsets. Study-wide results and caveats: Between naive and memory subsets, TCR abundance power law exponents differed. Over 95% of naive TCR sequences appeared only once, unlike memory subsets.

The CDR3 loop spans 13 amino acids. Between the trimmed V and J ends, which lost 4 bases and 4 bases, there was a span of 14 bases. Germline V gives CDR1 GTSNPN, CDR2 SVGIG (reference sequence). Regarding this clonotype: Its antigen is not known.

Both TRBC1 and TRBC2 were covered by a beta constant-region primer of two equimolar oligonucleotides. Nested alpha and beta constant-region primers with the SP2 primer drove four PCR rounds on ligated cDNA. TCRdb re-derived calls from the UMI-ligation and nested PCR reads in MiXCR, one entry per CDR3 protein. The sample comprises around 110,000 distinct CDR3 sequences, 36% of which are singletons, and about 0.85% rests with the top ten. The sample was central memory CD4+ T cells from blood. The chain has TRBV30 and TRBJ2-7; D is possibly TRBD2 (7 bases). This TCR derives from a human donor in good health. CDR3 in DNA: TGTGCCTGGAAGGGGGACGGGGGGTACGAGCAGTACTTC. Amino acid sequence: CAWKGDGGYEQYF.